The present TCR beta chain was sequenced within a study of Graves' ophthalmopathy and Graves' hyperthyroidism. Amplified material comprised TCR beta CDR3 regions derived from RNA transcripts. RT-PCR was first run with HTBI primers, then multiplex PCR in a second round. TCRdb used MiXCR to reprocess the multiplex PCR reads, holding one entry per CDR3 protein. The sample carries a few hundred thousand distinct CDR3 sequences, 17% recorded once. This CDR3 contains 13 residues. Between the trimmed V and J ends, which lost 3 bases and 5 bases, there was a span of 10 bases. Concerning this clonotype itself: A much larger clonotype is one base distant, so this may be a read error.

Other autoimmune diseases, uncontrolled infections, pregnancy or lactation ruled patients out of participation. The rearrangement uses TRBV12-3 or TRBV12-4 and TRBJ1-1; possibly TRBD1 for D (6 bases). The specimen sequenced was peripheral blood. The source of this sequence is an adult woman with stable Graves' hyperthyroidism. CDR3 coding DNA: TGTGCCAGCAGTTTTAAGGGGGGGACTGAAGCTTTCTTT. Translation: CASSFKGGTEAFF.